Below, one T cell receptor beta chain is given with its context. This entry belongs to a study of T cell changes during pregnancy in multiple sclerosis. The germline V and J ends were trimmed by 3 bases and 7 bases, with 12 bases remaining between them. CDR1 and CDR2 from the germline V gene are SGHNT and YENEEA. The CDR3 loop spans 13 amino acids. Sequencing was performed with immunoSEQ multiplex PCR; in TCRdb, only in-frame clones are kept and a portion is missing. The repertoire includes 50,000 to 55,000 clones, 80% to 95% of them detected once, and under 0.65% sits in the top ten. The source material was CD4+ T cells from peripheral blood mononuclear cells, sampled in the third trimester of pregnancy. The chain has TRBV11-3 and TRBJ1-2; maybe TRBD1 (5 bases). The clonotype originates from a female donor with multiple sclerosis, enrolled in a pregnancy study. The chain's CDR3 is CASSFAQGGGYTF. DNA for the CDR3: TGTGCCAGCAGCTTCGCCCAGGGAGGTGGCTACACCTTC.